This T cell receptor beta chain appears in the sequencing data of a study of T cell changes during pregnancy in multiple sclerosis. CDR3 size: 16 residues. V shed 5 bases, J shed 5 bases, and the junction held 11 bases outside the gene matches. Germline V gene lookup returns CDR1 SGHRS and CDR2 YFSETQ. The protocol was immunoSEQ multiplex PCR, while the TCRdb copy is restricted to in-frame clones and leaves out a portion. This table has about 36,000 clones, 75% to 95% appearing once. The rearrangement links TRBV5-1 to TRBJ1-2; 11 bases fit TRBD1. The clonotype comes from a female donor in good health, enrolled as a control in a pregnancy study. Sequencing was performed on CD4+ T cells from peripheral blood mononuclear cells, taken in the second trimester of pregnancy. The CDR3 spells CASSSGQGAFEYGYTF. For the CDR3, the DNA is TGCGCCAGCAGTTCCGGACAGGGGGCATTTGAGTATGGCTACACCTTC.